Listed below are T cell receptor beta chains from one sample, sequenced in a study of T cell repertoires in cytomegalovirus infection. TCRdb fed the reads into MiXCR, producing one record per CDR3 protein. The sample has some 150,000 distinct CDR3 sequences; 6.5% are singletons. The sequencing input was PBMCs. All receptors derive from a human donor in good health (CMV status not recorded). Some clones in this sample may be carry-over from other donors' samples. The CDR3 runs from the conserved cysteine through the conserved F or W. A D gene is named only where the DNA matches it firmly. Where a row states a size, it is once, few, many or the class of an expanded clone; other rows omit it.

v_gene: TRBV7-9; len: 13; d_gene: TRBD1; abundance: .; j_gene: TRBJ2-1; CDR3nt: TGTGCCAGCAGCGCAGGACAGGCACTTAAGCAGTTCTTC; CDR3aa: CASSAGQALKQFF
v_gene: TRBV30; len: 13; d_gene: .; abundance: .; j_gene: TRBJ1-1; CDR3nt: TGTGCCTGGAGTGCGACGGTGAACACTGAAGCTTTCTTT; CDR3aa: CAWSATVNTEAFF
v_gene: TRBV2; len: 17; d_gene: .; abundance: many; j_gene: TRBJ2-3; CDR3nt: TGTGCCAGCAGTGAAGAGCGGGTCCCTCAAGACACAGATACGCAGTATTTT; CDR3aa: CASSEERVPQDTDTQYF
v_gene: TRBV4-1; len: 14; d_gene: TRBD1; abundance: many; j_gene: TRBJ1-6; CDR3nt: TGCGCCAGCAGGACAGGGGGGAATAATTCACCCCTCCACTTT; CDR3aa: CASRTGGNNSPLHF
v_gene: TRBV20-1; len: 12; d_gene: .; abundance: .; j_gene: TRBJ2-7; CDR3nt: TGCAGTGCTAGCGGATCGTTCTACGAGCAGTACTTC; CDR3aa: CSASGSFYEQYF
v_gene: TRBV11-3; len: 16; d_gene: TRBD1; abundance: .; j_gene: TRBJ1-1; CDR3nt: TGTGCCAGCAGCGACCGGGACAGGGGGCAGGGGACTGAAGCTTTCTTT; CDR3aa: CASSDRDRGQGTEAFF
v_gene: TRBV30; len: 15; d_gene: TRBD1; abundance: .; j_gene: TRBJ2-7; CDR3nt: TGTGCCTGGATCCCCCCGGGACAGGGAAACTACGAGCAGTACTTC; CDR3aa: CAWIPPGQGNYEQYF
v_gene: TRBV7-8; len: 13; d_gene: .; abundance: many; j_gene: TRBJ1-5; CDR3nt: TGTGCCAGCAGCTACGGGGGCAATCAGCCCCAGCATTTT; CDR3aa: CASSYGGNQPQHF
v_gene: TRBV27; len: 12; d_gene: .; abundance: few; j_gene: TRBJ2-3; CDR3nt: TGTGCCAGCAGTACCCAGGGGTCCGCGCAGTATTTT; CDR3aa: CASSTQGSAQYF
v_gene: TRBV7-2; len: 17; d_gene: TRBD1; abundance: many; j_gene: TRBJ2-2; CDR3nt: TGTGCCAGCAGCTTAGCGGAGGGACAGGGGAGGCGCGGGGAGCTGTTTTTT; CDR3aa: CASSLAEGQGRRGELFF
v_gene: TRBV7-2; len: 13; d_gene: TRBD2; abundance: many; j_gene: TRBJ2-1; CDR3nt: TGTGCCAGCAGCGATCGGCGGGGGGGTGAGCAGTTCTTC; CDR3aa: CASSDRRGGEQFF
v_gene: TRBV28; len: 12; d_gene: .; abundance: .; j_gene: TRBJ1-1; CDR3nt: TGTGCCAGCAGCCAAACAGGTTCCGAAGCTTTCTTT; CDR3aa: CASSQTGSEAFF
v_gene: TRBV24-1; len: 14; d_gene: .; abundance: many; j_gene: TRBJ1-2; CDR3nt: TGTGCCACCAGTGATTCGGGGACGGGCTATGGCTACACCTTC; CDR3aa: CATSDSGTGYGYTF
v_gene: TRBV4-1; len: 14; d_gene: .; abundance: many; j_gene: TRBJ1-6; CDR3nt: TGCGCCAGCAGCCTAAGGACGGAACTTTCACCCCTCCACTTT; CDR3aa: CASSLRTELSPLHF
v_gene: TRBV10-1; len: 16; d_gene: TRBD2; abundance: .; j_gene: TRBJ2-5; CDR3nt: TGCGCCAGCAGTCCGGGACTAGCGGGGGGTTACGAGACCCAGTACTTC; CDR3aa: CASSPGLAGGYETQYF
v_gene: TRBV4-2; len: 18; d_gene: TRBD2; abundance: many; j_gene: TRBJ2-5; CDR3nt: TGTGCCAGCAGCCAAGATAGTAGTTTACTAGCGGGGGGCGCGTCCCAGTACTTC; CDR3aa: CASSQDSSLLAGGASQYF
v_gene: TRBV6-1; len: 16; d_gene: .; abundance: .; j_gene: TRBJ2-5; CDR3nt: TGTGCCAGCAGTGAAGCGCCGGGACTTTTCCAAGAGACCCAGTACTTC; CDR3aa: CASSEAPGLFQETQYF
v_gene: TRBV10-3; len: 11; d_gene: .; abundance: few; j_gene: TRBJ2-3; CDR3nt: TGTGCCATCAGTGAGTCGGAGGCGCAGTATTTT; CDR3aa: CAISESEAQYF
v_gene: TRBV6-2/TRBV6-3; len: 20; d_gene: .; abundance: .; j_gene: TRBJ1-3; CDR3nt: TGTGCCAGCAGTTACCAAGTGGACGTCGAAACCATCAACTCTGTAAACACCATATATTTT; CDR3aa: CASSYQVDVETINSVNTIYF
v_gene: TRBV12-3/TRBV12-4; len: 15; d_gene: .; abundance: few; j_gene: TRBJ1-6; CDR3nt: TGTGCCAGCAGTTTACAGGGAGTTAGTAATTCACCCCTCCACTTT; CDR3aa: CASSLQGVSNSPLHF
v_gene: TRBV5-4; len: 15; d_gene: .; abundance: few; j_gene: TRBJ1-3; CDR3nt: TGTGCCAGCAGCTTGACGGGGGCTCCTAGGAACACCATATATTTT; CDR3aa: CASSLTGAPRNTIYF
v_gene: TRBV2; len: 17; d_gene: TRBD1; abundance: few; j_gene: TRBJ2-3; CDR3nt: TGTGCCAGCAGGAGTCGGGGGACAGGGCTCAGCACAGATACGCAGTATTTT; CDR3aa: CASRSRGTGLSTDTQYF
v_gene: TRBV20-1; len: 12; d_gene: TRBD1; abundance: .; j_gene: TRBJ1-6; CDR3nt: TGCAGTGCGCGGACAGGGAATTCACCCCTCCACTTT; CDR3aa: CSARTGNSPLHF
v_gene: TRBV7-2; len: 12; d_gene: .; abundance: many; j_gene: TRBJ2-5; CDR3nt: TGTGCCAGCAGCCACCCGCAAGAGACCCAGTACTTC; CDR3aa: CASSHPQETQYF
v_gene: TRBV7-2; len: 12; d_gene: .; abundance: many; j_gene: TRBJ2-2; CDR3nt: TGTGCCAGCGGAGGCTCCCCCGGGGAGCTGTTTTTT; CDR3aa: CASGGSPGELFF
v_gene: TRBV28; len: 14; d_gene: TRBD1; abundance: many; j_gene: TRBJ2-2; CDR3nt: TGTGCCAGCAGCTACCGGACAGGCACCGGGGAGCTGTTTTTT; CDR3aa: CASSYRTGTGELFF
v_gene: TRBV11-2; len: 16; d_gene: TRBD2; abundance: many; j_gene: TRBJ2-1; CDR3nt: TGTGCCAGCAGCTTAGTAGCGGGGGGCTTCCACAATGAGCAGTTCTTC; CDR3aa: CASSLVAGGFHNEQFF
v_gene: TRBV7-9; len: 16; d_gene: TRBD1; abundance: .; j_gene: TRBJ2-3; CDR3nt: TGTGCCAGCAGCTTAGGAGCAGGGGGTAATGCAGATACGCAGTATTTT; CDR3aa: CASSLGAGGNADTQYF
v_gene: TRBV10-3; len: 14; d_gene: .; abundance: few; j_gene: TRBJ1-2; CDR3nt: TGTGCCATCAGGGAGAGCGCAGGAGACTATGGCTACACCTTC; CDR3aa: CAIRESAGDYGYTF
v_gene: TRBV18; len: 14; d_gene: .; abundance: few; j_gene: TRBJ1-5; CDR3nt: TGTGCCAGCTCACCGGAAGGGGGGTATCAGCCCCAGCATTTT; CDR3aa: CASSPEGGYQPQHF
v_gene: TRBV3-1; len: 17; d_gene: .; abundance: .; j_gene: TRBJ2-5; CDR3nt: TGTGCCAGCAGCCAAGTCCGCGGCGGGGATGACCAAGAGACCCAGTACTTC; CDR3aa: CASSQVRGGDDQETQYF
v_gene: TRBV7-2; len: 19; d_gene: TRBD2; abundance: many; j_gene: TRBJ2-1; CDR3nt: TGTGCCAGCAGCCCCCCGGCTCGGCTAGCGGGGGCCTACTACAATGAGCAGTTCTTC; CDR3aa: CASSPPARLAGAYYNEQFF
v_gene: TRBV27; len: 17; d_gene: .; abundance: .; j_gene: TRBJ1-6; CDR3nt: TGTGCCAGCAGTCAAGACAGTCATCGGGGATATAATTCACCCCTCCACTTT; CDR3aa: CASSQDSHRGYNSPLHF
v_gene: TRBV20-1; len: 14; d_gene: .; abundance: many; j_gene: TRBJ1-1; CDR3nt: TGCAGTGCTAGAAGTTTAGACTTGAACACTGAAGCTTTCTTT; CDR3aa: CSARSLDLNTEAFF
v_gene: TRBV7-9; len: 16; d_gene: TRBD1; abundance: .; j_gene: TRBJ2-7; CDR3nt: TGTGCCAGCAGCTTATTGGGGGACAGGGGTGACTACGAGCAGTACTTC; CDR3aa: CASSLLGDRGDYEQYF
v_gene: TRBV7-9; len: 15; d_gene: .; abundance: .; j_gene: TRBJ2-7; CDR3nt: TGTGCCAGCAGCCCCGACAATGTCCTTAACTACGAGCAGTACTTC; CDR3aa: CASSPDNVLNYEQYF
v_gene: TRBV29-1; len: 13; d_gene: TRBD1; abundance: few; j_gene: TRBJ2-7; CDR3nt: TGCAGCGTTGACAGGGGGCGGACGGGGGAGCAGTACTTC; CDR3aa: CSVDRGRTGEQYF
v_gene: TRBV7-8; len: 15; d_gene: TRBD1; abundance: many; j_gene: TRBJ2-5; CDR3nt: TGTGCCAGCAGCCCTCGACAGGGGGGCCAAGAGACCCAGTACTTC; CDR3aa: CASSPRQGGQETQYF
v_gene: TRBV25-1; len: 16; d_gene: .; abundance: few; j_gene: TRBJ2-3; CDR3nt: TGTGCCAGCAGTGAATTGGACTTAGTCATCACAGATACGCAGTATTTT; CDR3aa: CASSELDLVITDTQYF
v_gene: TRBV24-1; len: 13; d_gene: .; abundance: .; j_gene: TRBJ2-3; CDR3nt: TGTGCCACCAGTGATTTTCCGAGGGATACGCAGTATTTT; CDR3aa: CATSDFPRDTQYF
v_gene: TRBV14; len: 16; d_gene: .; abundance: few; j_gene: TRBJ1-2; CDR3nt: TGTGCCAGCAGCCTGAGGCAGGAGGGGCGCGGGTATGGCTACACCTTC; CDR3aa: CASSLRQEGRGYGYTF
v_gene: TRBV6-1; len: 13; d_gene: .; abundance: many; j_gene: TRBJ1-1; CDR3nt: TGTGCCAGCAGTGAAGTAGGGCCCTCGACGGCTTTCTTT; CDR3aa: CASSEVGPSTAFF
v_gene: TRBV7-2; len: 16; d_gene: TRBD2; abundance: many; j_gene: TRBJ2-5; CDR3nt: TGTGCCAGCAGCATCTGGGGGACTAGCAGCCATAGGACCCAGTACTTC; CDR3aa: CASSIWGTSSHRTQYF
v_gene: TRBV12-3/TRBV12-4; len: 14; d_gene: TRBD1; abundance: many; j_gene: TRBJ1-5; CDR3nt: TGTGCCAGCAGTGGGGACAGGAGGAATCAGCCCCAGCATTTT; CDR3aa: CASSGDRRNQPQHF
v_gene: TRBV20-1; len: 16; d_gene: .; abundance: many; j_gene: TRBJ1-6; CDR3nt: TGCAGTGCTAGAGACACAGGGACGTCCTATAATTCACCCCTCCACTTT; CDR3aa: CSARDTGTSYNSPLHF
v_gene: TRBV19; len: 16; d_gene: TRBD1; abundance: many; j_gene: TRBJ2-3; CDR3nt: TGTGCCAGTAGTATGTTAGGGGGCGCGGGCACAGATACGCAGTATTTT; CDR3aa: CASSMLGGAGTDTQYF
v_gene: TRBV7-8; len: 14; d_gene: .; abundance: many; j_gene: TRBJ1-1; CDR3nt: TGTGCCAGCAGCTTAGGGGTTGCGGACACTGAAGCTTTCTTT; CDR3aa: CASSLGVADTEAFF
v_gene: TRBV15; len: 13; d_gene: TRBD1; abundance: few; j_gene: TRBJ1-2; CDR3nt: TGTGCCACCAGCGAGACAGGGCTCTATGGCTACACCTTC; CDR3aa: CATSETGLYGYTF
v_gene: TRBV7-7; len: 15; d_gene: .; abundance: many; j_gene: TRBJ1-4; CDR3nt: TGTGCTAGCAGCGCGACAGCCCAGGTTAATGAAAAACTGTTTTTT; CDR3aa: CASSATAQVNEKLFF
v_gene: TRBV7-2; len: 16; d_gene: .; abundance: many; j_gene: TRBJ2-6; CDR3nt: TGTGCCAGCAGCTTAGGTCTGATGTCTGGGGCCAACGTCCTGACTTTC; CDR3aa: CASSLGLMSGANVLTF
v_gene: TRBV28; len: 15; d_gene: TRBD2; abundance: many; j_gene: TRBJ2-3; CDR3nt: TGTGCCAGCAGTCCCCAACTAGCGGGGGCAGATACGCAGTATTTT; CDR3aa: CASSPQLAGADTQYF
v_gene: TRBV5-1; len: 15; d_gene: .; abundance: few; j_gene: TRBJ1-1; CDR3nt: TGCGCCAGCAGCTTGCCGACAGGTTTGAACACTGAAGCTTTCTTT; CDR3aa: CASSLPTGLNTEAFF
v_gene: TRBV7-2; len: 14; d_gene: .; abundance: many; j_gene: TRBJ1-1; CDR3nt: TGTGCCAGCAGCTTAGCCAGGGGCTCCGCTGAAGCTTTCTTT; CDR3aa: CASSLARGSAEAFF
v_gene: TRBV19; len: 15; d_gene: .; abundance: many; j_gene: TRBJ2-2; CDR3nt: TGTGCCAGTAGCCCCCTTCGGGGGAACACCGGGGAGCTGTTTTTT; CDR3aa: CASSPLRGNTGELFF
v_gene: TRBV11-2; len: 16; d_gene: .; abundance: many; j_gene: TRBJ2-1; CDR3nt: TGTGCCAGCAGATTAGGGAGGGGGGGGACTTACAATGAGCAGTTCTTC; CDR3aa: CASRLGRGGTYNEQFF
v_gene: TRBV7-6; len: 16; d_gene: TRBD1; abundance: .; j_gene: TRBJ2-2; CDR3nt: TGTGCCAGCATCATGACCGGGACAGTCAACACCGGGGAGCTGTTTTTT; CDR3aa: CASIMTGTVNTGELFF
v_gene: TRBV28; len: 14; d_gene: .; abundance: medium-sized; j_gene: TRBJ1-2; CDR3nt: TGTGCCAGCAGTTTCACGGGAGGCAAGTCTGGCTACACCTTC; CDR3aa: CASSFTGGKSGYTF
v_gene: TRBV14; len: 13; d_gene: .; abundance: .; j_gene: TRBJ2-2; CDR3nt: TGTGCCAGCAGCCAAGAGCGGGCCCGGGAGCTGTTTTTT; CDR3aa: CASSQERARELFF
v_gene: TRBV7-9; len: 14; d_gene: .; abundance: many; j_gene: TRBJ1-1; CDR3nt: TGTGCCAGCAGCTATGGACATGGGGGGACTGAAGCTTTCTTT; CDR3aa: CASSYGHGGTEAFF